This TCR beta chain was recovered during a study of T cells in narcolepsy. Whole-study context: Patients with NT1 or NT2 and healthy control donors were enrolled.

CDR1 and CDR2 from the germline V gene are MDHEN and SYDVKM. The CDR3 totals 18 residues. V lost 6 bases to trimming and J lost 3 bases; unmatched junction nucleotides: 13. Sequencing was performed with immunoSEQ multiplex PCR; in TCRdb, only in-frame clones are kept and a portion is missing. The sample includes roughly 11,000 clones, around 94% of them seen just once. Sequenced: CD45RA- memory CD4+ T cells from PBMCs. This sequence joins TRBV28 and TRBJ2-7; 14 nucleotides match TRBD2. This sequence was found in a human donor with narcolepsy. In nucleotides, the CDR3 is TGTGCCAGCAGCAACGTGGGACTAGCGGGAGTGACGGGCTACGAGCAGTACTTC. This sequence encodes CASSNVGLAGVTGYEQYF.